The text below deals with one T cell receptor (beta chain). The ends were cut back, 2 bases at V and 3 bases at J, with 3 bases in the middle. The CDR3 covers 11 residues. Germline CDR1 GTSNPN, CDR2 SVGIG (reference sequence). Enrolled during active infection, Seattle patients were then followed longitudinally. The sample comes from a study of blood T cell repertoires in COVID-19. On the study more broadly: COVID-19 samples from acute and convalescent phases originated in the United States, Italy and Spain. PBMCs, B-cell-depleted T cells, or T cells were the source of the cDNA or gDNA that made up the material.

Authors' analysis steps: It was from reference gene primer amplification that nucleated cell counts were estimated. Here immunoSEQ multiplex PCR was the method, and the copy in TCRdb shows in-frame clones only, minus some. The V and J calls and the clone size are those of that table, but D and trimming were determined from the DNA. Of around 150,000 clones listed, about 92% are singletons. The clonotype originates from a young man with COVID-19, enrolled during active disease. The sequencing sample was made of peripheral blood. The chain joins TRBV30 to TRBJ2-3; D ambiguous. CDR3 in amino acids: CAWSPTDTQYF. The CDR3 DNA reads TGTGCCTGGAGTCCAACAGATACGCAGTATTTT.